This TCR beta chain is from a study of cytomegalovirus exposure and HLA in healthy donors. Germline CDR1 ENHRY, CDR2 SYGVKD. This CDR3 has 15 residues. V lost 7 bases and J lost 0, with 13 bases in between. Use of 60 Vbeta and 13 Jbeta primers characterized the PCR. Clones were read by immunoSEQ multiplex PCR, and TCRdb kept only the in-frame ones, dropping some. The sample gives 150,000 to 200,000 clones, about 75% of which show up once; 4.5% to 5% is in the top ten. What was sequenced was PBMCs. The receptor was derived from a man aged 18 to 30 in good health and CMV-seropositive. The chain is built from TRBV10-3 and TRBJ1-3; D is unclear. The CDR3: CAIKFGQDSGNTIYF. For the CDR3, the DNA is TGTGCCATCAAGTTTGGGCAAGACTCTGGAAACACCATATATTTT.